The T cell receptor (beta chain) described here comes from a study of blood T cell repertoires in COVID-19. Some clones are missing from TCRdb's copy, which holds only in-frame ones; the method was immunoSEQ multiplex PCR. The sample lists 150,000 to 200,000 clones; roughly four fifths were seen once. With 4 bases removed from V and 1 base from J, the gap between germline ends came to 10 bases. Germline CDR1 is SGHRS and CDR2 is YFSETQ. CDR3 length equals 14 residues. The sequence came from a human donor in a cohort sampled during active COVID-19. This chain connects TRBV5-1 to TRBJ2-3; D gene ambiguous. The sequenced sample consisted of peripheral blood. CDR3 region: CASSLGTRTDTQYF. CDR3 in DNA: TGCGCCAGCAGCCTCGGTACCCGCACAGATACGCAGTATTTT.